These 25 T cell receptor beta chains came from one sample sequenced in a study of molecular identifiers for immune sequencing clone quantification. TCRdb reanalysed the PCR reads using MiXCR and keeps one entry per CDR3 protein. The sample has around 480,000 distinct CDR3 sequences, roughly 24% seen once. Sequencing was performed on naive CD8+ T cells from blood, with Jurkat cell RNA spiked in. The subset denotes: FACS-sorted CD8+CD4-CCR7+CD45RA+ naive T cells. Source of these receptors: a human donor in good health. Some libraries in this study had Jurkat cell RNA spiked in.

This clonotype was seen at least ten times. The CDR3 loop reads CASSPLAGSSYNEQFF. For the CDR3, the DNA is TGTGCCAGCAGCCCACTAGCGGGGAGCTCCTACAATGAGCAGTTCTTC. The rearrangement links TRBV7-2 to TRBJ2-1, with 10 positions matching TRBD2. Germline CDR1 SGHTA, CDR2 FQGNSA. The CDR3 runs 16 residues. Trimming took 5 bases from V and 0 from J; bases not matched to a gene: 4. Full variable domain (missing parts from reference TRBV7-2 and TRBJ2-1): GAGVSQSPSNKVTEKGKDVELRCDPISGHTALYWYRQSLGQGLEFLIYFQGNSAPDKSGLPSDRFSAERTGGSVSTLTIQRTQQEDSAVYLCASSPLAGSSYNEQFFGPGTRLTVL.

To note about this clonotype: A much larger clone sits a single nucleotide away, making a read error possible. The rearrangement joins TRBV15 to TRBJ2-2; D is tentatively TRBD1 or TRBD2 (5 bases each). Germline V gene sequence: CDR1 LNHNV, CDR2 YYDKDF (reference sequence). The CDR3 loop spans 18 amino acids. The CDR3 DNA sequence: TGTGCCACATGGGGGATCGGCGGTACCAAACGGGGCACCGGGGAGCTGCTTTTT. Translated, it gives CATWGIGGTKRGTGELLF.

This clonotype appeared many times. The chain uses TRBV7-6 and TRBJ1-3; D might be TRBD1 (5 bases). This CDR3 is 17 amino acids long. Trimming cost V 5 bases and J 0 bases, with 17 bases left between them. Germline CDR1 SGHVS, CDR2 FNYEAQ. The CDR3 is CASSSSQGVLSGNTIYF. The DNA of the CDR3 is TGTGCCAGCAGCAGTAGCCAAGGGGTTCTCTCTGGAAACACCATATATTTT.

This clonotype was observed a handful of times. The CDR3: CASSQDGNLRPQHF. In DNA form, the CDR3 reads TGTGCCAGCAGCCAAGATGGTAACCTCCGACCCCAGCATTTT. The chain uses TRBV3-1 and TRBJ1-5; D call uncertain. The CDR3 covers 14 residues. V dropped 0 bases and J dropped 10 bases, with 13 bases sitting between them. Germline V CDR1 and CDR2: LGHDT, YNNKEL (reference sequence).

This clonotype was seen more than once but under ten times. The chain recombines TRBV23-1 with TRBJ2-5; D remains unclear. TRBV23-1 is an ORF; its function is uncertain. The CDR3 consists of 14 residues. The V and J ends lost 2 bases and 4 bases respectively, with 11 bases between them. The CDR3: CASSQRLWRETQYF. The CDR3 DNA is TGCGCCAGCAGTCAAAGGCTCTGGCGAGAGACCCAGTACTTC.

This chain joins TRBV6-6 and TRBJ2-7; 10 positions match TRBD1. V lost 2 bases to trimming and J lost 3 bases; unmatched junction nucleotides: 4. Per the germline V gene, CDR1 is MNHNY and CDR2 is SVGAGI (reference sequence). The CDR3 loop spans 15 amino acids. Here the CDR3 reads CASSYPGTGVYEQYF. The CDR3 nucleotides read TGTGCCAGCAGTTACCCCGGGACAGGGGTCTACGAGCAGTACTTC.

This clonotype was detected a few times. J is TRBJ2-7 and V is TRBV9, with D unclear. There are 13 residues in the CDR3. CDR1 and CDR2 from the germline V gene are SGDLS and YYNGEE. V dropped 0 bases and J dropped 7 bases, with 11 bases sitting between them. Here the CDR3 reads CASSVGDGREQYF. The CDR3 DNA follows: TGTGCCAGCAGCGTAGGAGACGGCCGTGAGCAGTACTTC.

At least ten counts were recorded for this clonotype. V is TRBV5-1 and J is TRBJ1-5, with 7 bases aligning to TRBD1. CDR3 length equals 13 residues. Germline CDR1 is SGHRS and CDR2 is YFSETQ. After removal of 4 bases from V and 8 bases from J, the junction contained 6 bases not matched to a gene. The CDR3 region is CASSPTGTEPQHF. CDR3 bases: TGCGCCAGCAGCCCGACAGGGACGGAGCCCCAGCATTTT. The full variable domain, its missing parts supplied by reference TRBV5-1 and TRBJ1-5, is KAGVTQTPRYLIKTRGQQVTLSCSPISGHRSVSWYQQTPGQGLQFLFEYFSETQRNKGNFPGRFSGRQFSNSRSEMNVSTLELGDSALYLCASSPTGTEPQHFGDGTRLSIL.

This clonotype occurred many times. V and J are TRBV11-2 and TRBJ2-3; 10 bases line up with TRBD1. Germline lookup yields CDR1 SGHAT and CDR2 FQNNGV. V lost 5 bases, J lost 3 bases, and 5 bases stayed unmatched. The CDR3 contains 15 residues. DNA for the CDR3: TGTGCCAGCAGCGGGGGACAGGGGCAAACAGATACGCAGTATTTT. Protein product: CASSGGQGQTDTQYF. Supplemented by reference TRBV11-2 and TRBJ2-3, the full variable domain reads EAGVAQSPRYKIIEKRQSVAFWCNPISGHATLYWYQQILGQGPKLLIQFQNNGVVDDSQLPKDRFSAERLKGVDSTLKIQPAKLEDSAVYLCASSGGQGQTDTQYFGPGTRLTVL.

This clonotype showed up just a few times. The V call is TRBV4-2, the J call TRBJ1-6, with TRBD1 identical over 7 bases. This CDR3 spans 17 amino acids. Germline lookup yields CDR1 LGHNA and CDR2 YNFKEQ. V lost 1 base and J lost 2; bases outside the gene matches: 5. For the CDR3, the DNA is TGTGCCAGCAGCCAAGGACAGGGTGGGACCTATAATTCACCCCTCCACTTT. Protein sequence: CASSQGQGGTYNSPLHF.

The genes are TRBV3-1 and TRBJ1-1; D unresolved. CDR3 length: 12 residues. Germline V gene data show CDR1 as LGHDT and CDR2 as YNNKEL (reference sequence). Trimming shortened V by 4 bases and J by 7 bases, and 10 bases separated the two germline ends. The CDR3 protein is CASSRSFGEAFF. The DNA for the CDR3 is TGTGCCAGCAGCCGGTCGTTCGGTGAAGCTTTCTTT.

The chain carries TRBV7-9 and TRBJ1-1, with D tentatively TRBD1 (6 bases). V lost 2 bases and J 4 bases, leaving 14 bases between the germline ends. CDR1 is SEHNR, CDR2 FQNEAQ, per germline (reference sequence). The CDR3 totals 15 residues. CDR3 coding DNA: TGTGCCAGCAGCTTATCACCAGGGGCTGGCACTGAAGCTTTCTTT. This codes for CASSLSPGAGTEAFF.

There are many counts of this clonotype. The CDR3 is CASSFLAGVLDTQYF. Here the CDR3 DNA reads TGTGCCAGCAGTTTCCTTGCGGGGGTTTTAGATACGCAGTATTTT. The genes are TRBV12-3 or TRBV12-4 and TRBJ2-3; 7 bases fit TRBD2. The CDR3 loop spans 15 amino acids. V was clipped by 3 bases and J by 5 bases; unmatched bases: 8.

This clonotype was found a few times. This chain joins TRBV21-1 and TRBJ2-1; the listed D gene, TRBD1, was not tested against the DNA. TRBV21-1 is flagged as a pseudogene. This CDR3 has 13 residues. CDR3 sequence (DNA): TGTGCCAGCAGCAAAAAGTCGGGGGAGGAGCAGTTCTTC. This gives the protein CASSKKSGEEQFF.

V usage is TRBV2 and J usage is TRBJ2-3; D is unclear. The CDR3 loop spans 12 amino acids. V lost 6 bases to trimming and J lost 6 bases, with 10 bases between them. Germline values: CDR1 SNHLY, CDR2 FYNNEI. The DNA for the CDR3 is TGTGCCAGCAGGGGGAAGGAGGATACGCAGTATTTT. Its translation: CASRGKEDTQYF. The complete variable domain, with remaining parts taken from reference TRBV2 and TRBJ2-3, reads EPEVTQTPSHQVTQMGQEVILRCVPISNHLYFYWYRQILGQKVEFLVSFYNNEISEKSEIFDDQFSVERPDGSNFTLKIRSTKLEDSAMYFCASRGKEDTQYFGPGTRLTVL.

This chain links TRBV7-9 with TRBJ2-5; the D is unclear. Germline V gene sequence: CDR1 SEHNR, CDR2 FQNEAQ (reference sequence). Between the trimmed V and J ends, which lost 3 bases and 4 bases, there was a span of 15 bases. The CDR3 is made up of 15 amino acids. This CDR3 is CASSFGPYVRETQYF. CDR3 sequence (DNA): TGTGCCAGCAGCTTCGGGCCCTACGTCCGAGAGACCCAGTACTTC.

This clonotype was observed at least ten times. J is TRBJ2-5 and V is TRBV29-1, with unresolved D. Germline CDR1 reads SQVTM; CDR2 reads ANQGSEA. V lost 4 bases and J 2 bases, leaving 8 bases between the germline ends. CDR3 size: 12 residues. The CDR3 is CSVAPTQETQYF. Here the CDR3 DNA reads TGCAGCGTTGCTCCCACTCAAGAGACCCAGTACTTC.

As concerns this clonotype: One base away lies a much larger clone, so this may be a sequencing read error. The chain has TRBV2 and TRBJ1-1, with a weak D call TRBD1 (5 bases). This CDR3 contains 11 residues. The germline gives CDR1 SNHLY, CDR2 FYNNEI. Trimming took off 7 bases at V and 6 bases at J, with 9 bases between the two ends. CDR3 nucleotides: TGTGCCAGCAACCGGGACGCTGAAGCTTTCTTT. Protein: CASNRDAEAFF.

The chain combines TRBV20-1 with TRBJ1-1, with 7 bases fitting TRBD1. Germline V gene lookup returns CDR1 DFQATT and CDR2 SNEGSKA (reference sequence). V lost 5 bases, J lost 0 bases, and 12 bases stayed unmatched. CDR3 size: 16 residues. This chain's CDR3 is CSAGDDRVLMNTEAFF. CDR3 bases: TGCAGTGCTGGCGACGACAGGGTCTTGATGAACACTGAAGCTTTCTTT.

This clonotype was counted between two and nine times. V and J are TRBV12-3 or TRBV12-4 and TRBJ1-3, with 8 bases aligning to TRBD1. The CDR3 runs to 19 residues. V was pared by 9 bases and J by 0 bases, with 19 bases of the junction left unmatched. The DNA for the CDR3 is TGTGCCAGTTCCGCGGCGAGACAGGGGATAATAATCTCTGGAAACACCATATATTTT. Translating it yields CASSAARQGIIISGNTIYF.

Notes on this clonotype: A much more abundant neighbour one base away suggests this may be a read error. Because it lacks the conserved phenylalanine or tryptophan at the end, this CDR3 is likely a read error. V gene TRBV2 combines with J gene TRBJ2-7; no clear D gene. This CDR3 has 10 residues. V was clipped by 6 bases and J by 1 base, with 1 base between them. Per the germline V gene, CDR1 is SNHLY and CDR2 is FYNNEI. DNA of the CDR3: TGTGCCAGCAGGTCCTACGAGCAGTACCTC. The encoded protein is CASRSYEQYL.

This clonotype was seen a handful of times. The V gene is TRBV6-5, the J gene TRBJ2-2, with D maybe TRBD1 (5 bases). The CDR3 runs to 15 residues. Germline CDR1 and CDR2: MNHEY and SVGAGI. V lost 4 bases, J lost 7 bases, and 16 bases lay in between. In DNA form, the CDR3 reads TGTGCCAGCAGTTTGGAACAGTCAAGGGGCGGGGAGCTGTTTTTT. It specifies CASSLEQSRGGELFF.

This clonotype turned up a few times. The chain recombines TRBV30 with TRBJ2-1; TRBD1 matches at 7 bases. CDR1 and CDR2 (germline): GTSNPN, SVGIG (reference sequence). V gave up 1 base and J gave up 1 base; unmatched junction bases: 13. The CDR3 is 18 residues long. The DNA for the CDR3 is TGTGCCTGGAGTGGTCTAATAGACAGGGAGAAATCCTACAATGAGCAGTTCTTC. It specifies CAWSGLIDREKSYNEQFF.

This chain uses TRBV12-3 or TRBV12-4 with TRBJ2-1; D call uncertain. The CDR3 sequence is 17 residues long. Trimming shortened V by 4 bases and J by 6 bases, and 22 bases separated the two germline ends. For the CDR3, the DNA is TGTGCCAGCAGTTCGTTACAACAGCTTGCGAGCGTCAATGAGCAGTTCTTC. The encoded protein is CASSSLQQLASVNEQFF.

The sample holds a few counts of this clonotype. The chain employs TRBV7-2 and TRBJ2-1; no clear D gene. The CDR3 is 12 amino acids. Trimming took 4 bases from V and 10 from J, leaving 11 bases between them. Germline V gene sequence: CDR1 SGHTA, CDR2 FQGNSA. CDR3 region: CASSSAGPEQFF. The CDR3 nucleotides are TGTGCCAGCAGCTCAGCCGGGCCAGAGCAGTTCTTC. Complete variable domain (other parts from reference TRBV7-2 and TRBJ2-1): GAGVSQSPSNKVTEKGKDVELRCDPISGHTALYWYRQSLGQGLEFLIYFQGNSAPDKSGLPSDRFSAERTGGSVSTLTIQRTQQEDSAVYLCASSSAGPEQFFGPGTRLTVL.